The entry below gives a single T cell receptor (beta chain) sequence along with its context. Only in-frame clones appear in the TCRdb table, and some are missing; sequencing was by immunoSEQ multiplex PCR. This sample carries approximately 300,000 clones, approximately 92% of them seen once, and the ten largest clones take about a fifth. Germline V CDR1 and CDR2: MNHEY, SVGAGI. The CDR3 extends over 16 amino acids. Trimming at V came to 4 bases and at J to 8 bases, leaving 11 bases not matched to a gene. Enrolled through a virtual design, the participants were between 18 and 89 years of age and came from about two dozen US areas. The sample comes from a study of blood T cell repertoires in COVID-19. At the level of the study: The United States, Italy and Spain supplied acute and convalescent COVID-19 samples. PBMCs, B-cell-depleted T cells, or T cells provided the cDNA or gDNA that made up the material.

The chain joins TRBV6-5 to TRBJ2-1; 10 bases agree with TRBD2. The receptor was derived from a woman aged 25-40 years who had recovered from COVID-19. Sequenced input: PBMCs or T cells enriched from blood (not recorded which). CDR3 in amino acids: CASSSLVGSGRDEQFF. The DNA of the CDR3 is TGTGCCAGCAGTTCCCTCGTCGGGAGCGGGAGGGATGAGCAGTTCTTC.